The 15 T cell receptor beta chains given below trace back to one sample, sequenced in a study of T-cell memory formation after mild COVID-19. TCRdb recomputed calls from the 5' RACE reads with MiXCR, one row per CDR3 protein. Among fewer than 250,000 distinct CDR3 sequences listed, 15% were seen once. The sequenced sample consisted of PBMCs or a T cell subset sorted from them (not recorded which). All receptors come from an adult woman who had mild COVID-19 (a few samples of this study predate the infection). Cell type and time point are not known.

This clonotype was counted ten times or more. The rearrangement joins TRBV27 to TRBJ2-7, with D perhaps TRBD2 (5 bases). Germline V CDR1 and CDR2: MNHEY, SMNVEV (reference sequence). This CDR3 is 10 amino acids long. The CDR3 loop reads CAHTRGEQYF. DNA of the CDR3: TGTGCTCATACACGGGGCGAGCAGTACTTC.

The chain has TRBV3-1 and TRBJ2-3; D is perhaps TRBD2 (5 bases). The V end was cut by 0 bases, the J end by 3 bases, with 10 bases between. The germline CDR1 and CDR2 sequences are LGHDT and YNNKEL (reference sequence). The CDR3 covers 15 residues. The CDR3 sequence: CASSQDSVRTDTQYF. For the CDR3, the DNA is TGTGCCAGCAGCCAAGATAGCGTTCGAACAGATACGCAGTATTTT.

This clonotype was observed a few times. V is TRBV2 and J is TRBJ1-1; D not resolved. Germline V gene lookup returns CDR1 SNHLY and CDR2 FYNNEI. Trimming removed 4 bases at V and 0 bases at J, with 6 bases between. CDR3 length equals 13 residues. The CDR3 protein is CASSGPLNTEAFF. The CDR3 DNA reads as TGTGCCAGCAGTGGACCGTTGAACACTGAAGCTTTCTTT.

The chain links TRBV7-8 to TRBJ1-2; D remains unclear. V was cut by 8 bases and J by 3 bases, with 10 bases left in between. The CDR3 length is 12 residues. Germline V CDR1 and CDR2: SGHVS, FQNEAQ. This chain's CDR3 is CASSQPDYGYTF. DNA of the CDR3: TGTGCCAGCTCACAGCCTGACTATGGCTACACCTTC. The entire variable domain, with the rest obtained from reference TRBV7-8 and TRBJ1-2, is as follows: GAGVSQSPRYKVAKRGQDVALRCDPISGHVSLFWYQQALGQGPEFLTYFQNEAQLDKSGLPSDRFFAERPEGSVSTLKIQRTQQEDSAVYLCASSQPDYGYTFGSGTRLTVV.

The sample holds a few counts of this clonotype. The V call is TRBV7-2, the J call TRBJ1-2, with 7 nucleotides matching TRBD1. The J segment lost 3 bases and the V segment lost 5 bases, leaving 6 bases of the junction unmatched. There are 14 residues in the CDR3. Germline CDR1 is SGHTA and CDR2 is FQGNSA. CDR3 nucleotides: TGTGCCAGCAGCCCTCGGGACAGTTACTATGGCTACACCTTC. Protein product: CASSPRDSYYGYTF.

This clonotype came up a few times. The chain has TRBV24-1 and TRBJ2-3; 11 bases fit TRBD2. The CDR3 covers 16 residues. CDR1 and CDR2 (germline): KGHDR, SFDVKD. The V and J ends lost 7 bases and 1 base, in that order; junction bases with no gene match: 6. This chain's CDR3 is CATRPTSGRGTDTQYF. Here the CDR3 DNA reads TGTGCCACCAGGCCCACTAGCGGGAGAGGCACAGATACGCAGTATTTT.

This clonotype was counted many times. The chain uses TRBV18 and TRBJ1-1; 10 bases map to TRBD1. Trimming at V came to 6 bases and at J to 0 bases, leaving 4 bases not matched to a gene. The germline V gene has CDR1 KGHSH and CDR2 LQKENI. This CDR3 region has 15 residues. The CDR3 DNA reads TGTGCCAGCTCCGGGACAGGGGTGTTGAACACTGAAGCTTTCTTT. It specifies CASSGTGVLNTEAFF.

The chain joins TRBV28 to TRBJ1-1; D unclear. The CDR3 runs to 12 residues. V dropped 6 bases and J dropped 4 bases, with 9 bases sitting between them. The germline CDR1 and CDR2 sequences are MDHEN and SYDVKM. The DNA of the CDR3 is TGTGCCAGCAGCCCCCCTAGCACTGAAGCTTTCTTT. It encodes CASSPPSTEAFF.

The chain uses TRBV20-1 and TRBJ1-1; 7 nucleotides align to TRBD1. Germline values: CDR1 DFQATT, CDR2 SNEGSKA (reference sequence). The CDR3 consists of 13 residues. Losses at the gene ends were 6 bases for V and 4 bases for J; bases not matched to a gene: 8. This chain's CDR3 is CSASQGVSTEAFF. The CDR3 DNA sequence: TGCAGTGCCAGCCAGGGGGTGAGCACTGAAGCTTTCTTT.

This rearrangement joins TRBV11-2 to TRBJ2-1, with 9 nucleotides matching TRBD2. The CDR3 spans 16 residues. J lost 6 bases, V lost 5 bases, and 11 bases had no gene match. Germline lookup yields CDR1 SGHAT and CDR2 FQNNGV. The CDR3 DNA is TGTGCCAGCAGCCAATTGGGGCTAGCGGGGCGCAATGAGCAGTTCTTC. Amino acid sequence: CASSQLGLAGRNEQFF. Combining the CDR3 with reference TRBV11-2 and TRBJ2-1 gives the whole variable domain EAGVAQSPRYKIIEKRQSVAFWCNPISGHATLYWYQQILGQGPKLLIQFQNNGVVDDSQLPKDRFSAERLKGVDSTLKIQPAKLEDSAVYLCASSQLGLAGRNEQFFGPGTRLTVL.

This chain uses TRBV2 with TRBJ2-7; 9 positions match TRBD2. V shed 3 bases, J shed 3 bases, and the junction held 3 bases outside the gene matches. The V gene's germline CDR1 is SNHLY and CDR2 FYNNEI. The CDR3 has 14 amino acids. This CDR3 is CASSDLAGVYEQYF. The CDR3 DNA sequence: TGTGCCAGCAGTGATTTAGCGGGGGTCTACGAGCAGTACTTC.

This rearrangement joins TRBV7-8 to TRBJ1-5; no clear D gene. The ends were cut back, 4 bases at V and 1 base at J, with 14 bases in the middle. Germline assignment: CDR1 SGHVS and CDR2 FQNEAQ. The CDR3 runs 16 residues. The CDR3 sequence: CASSYAPRLSNQPQHF. The CDR3 DNA sequence: TGTGCCAGCAGCTACGCCCCCAGGCTCAGCAATCAGCCCCAGCATTTT.

CDR3 sequence (DNA): TGTGCCAGCAGCTACAGGACAGGGAACACTGAAGCTTTCTTT. This translates into CASSYRTGNTEAFF. The chain uses TRBV11-2 and TRBJ1-1, with 7 bases lining up with TRBD1. V lost 4 bases to trimming and J lost 1 base; unmatched junction nucleotides: 3. Germline CDR1 SGHAT, CDR2 FQNNGV. This CDR3 contains 14 residues.

J is TRBJ1-5 and V is TRBV9; 7 bases are shared with TRBD1. Per germline, CDR1 SGDLS and CDR2 YYNGEE. V lost 2 bases, J lost 3 bases, and 5 bases stayed unmatched. The CDR3 length is 15 residues. The DNA for the CDR3 is TGTGCCAGCAGCGTGGGAGGGGGCACCAATCAGCCCCAGCATTTT. As protein: CASSVGGGTNQPQHF.

This clonotype is labeled as medium-sized. The chain employs TRBV3-1 and TRBJ2-3, with 16 bases identical to TRBD2. V trimming: 4 bases; J trimming: 0 bases; junction bases outside the gene matches: 1. The CDR3 contains 17 residues. Germline-derived CDR1 and CDR2 are LGHDT and YNNKEL (reference sequence). This chain's CDR3 is CASSRGLAGGSTDTQYF. The DNA for the CDR3 is TGTGCCAGCAGCCGGGGACTAGCGGGGGGGAGCACAGATACGCAGTATTTT.